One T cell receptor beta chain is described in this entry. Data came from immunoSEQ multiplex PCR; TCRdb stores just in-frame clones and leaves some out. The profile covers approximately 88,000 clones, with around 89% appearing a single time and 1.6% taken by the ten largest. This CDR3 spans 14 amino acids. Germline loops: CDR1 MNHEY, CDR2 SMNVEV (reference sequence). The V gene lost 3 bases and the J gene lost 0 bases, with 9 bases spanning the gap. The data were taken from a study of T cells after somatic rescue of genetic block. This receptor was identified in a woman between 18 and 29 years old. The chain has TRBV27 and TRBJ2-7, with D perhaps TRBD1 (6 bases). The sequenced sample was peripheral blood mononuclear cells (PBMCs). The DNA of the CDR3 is TGTGCCAGCAGTTTGAAGGACAGCTCCTACGAGCAGTACTTC. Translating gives CASSLKDSSYEQYF.